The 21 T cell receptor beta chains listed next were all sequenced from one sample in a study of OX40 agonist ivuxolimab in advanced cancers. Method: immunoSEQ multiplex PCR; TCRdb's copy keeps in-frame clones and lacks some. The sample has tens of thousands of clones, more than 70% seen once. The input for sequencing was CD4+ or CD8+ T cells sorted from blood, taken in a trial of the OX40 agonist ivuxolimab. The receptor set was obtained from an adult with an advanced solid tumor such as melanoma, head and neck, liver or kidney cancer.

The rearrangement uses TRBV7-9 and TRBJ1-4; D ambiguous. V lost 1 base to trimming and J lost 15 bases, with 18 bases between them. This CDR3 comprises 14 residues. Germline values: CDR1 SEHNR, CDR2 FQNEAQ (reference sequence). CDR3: CASSLETGEGGVFF. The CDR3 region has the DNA TGTGCCAGCAGCTTAGAGACCGGGGAAGGTGGGGTGTTTTTT.

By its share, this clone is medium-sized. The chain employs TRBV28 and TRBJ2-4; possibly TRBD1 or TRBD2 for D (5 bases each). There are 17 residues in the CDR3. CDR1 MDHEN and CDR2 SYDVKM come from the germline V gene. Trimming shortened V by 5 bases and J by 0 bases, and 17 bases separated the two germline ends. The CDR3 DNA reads TGTGCCAGCAGTGTCCTCGGGACGACCCTAGCCAAAAACATTCAGTACTTC. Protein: CASSVLGTTLAKNIQYF.

The CDR3 DNA sequence: TGTGCCAGCACAGGGAGCTACGAGCAGTACTTC. This sequence encodes CASTGSYEQYF. The gene calls are TRBV28 and TRBJ2-7; D may correspond to TRBD1 or TRBD2 (5 bases each). Looked up from germline, CDR1 is MDHEN and CDR2 is SYDVKM. Trimming pared 7 bases from V and 3 bases from J, leaving 7 bases between. The CDR3 is made up of 11 amino acids.

The CDR3 bases are TGCGCCAGCAGCTGGCAGGGGCAGGATGAAAAACTGTTTTTT. Translating gives CASSWQGQDEKLFF. The J gene is TRBJ1-4, the V gene TRBV5-1; TRBD1 is a possible D gene (6 bases). CDR3 length: 14 amino acids. The V gene's germline CDR1 is SGHRS and CDR2 YFSETQ. Trimming removed 3 bases from V and 6 bases from J, with 12 bases in between.

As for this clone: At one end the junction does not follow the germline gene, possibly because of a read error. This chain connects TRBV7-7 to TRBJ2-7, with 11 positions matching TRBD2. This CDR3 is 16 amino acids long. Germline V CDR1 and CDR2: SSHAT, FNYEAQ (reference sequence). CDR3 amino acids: CASSLTLAGGPHEQYF. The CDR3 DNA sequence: TGTGCTAGCAGCTTAACTTTAGCGGGAGGGCCCCACGAGCAGTACTTC.

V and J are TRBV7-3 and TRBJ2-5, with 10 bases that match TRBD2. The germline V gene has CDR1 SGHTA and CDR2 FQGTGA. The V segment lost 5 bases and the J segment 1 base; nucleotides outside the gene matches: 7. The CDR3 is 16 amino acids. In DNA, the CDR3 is TGTGCCAGCAGCCCGGGGACTAGCGTATTCCAAGAGACCCAGTACTTC. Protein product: CASSPGTSVFQETQYF.

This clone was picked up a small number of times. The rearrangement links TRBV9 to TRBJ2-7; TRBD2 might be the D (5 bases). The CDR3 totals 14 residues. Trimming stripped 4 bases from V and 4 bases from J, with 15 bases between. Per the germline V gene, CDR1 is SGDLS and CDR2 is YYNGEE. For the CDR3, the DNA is TGTGCCAGCAGCCCCCGGCAGCGGACGTACGAGCAGTACTTC. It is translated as CASSPRQRTYEQYF.

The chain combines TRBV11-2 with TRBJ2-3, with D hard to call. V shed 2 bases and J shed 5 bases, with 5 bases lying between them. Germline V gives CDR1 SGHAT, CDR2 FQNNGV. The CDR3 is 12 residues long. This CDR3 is CASSLIEDTQYF. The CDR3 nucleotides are TGTGCCAGCAGCTTAATCGAAGATACGCAGTATTTT.

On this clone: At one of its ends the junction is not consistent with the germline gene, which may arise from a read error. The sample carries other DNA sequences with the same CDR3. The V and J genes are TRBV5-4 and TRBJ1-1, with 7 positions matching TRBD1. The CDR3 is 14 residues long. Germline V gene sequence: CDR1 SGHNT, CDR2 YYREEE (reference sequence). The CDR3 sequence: CASSLEGARTEAFF. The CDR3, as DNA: TGTGCCAGCAGCTTAGAGGGGGCGAGGACTGAGGCTTTCTTT.

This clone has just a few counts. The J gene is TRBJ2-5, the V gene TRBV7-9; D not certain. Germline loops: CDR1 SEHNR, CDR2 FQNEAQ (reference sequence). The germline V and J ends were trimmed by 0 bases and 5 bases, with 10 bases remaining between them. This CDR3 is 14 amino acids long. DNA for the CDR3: TGTGCCAGCAGCTTAGCTTTGGGGTTCGAGACCCAGTACTTC. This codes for CASSLALGFETQYF.

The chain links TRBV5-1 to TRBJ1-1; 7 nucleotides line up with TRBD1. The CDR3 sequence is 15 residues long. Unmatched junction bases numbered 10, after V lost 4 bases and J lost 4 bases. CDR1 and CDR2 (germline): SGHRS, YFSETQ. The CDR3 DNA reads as TGCGCCAGCAGCCGTCAGACAGGGATGAGCACTGAAGCTTTCTTT. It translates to CASSRQTGMSTEAFF. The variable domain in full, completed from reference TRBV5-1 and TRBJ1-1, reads KAGVTQTPRYLIKTRGQQVTLSCSPISGHRSVSWYQQTPGQGLQFLFEYFSETQRNKGNFPGRFSGRQFSNSRSEMNVSTLELGDSALYLCASSRQTGMSTEAFFGQGTRLTVV.

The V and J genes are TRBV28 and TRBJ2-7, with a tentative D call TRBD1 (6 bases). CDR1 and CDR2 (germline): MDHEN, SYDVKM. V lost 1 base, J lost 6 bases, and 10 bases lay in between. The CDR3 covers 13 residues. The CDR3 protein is CASSLLQGSEQYF. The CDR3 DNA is TGTGCCAGCAGTTTATTACAGGGCTCCGAGCAGTACTTC.

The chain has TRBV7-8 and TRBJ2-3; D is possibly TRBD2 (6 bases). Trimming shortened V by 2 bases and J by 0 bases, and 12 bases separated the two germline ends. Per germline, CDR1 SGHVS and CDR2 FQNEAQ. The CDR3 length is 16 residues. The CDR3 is CASSLTSLSSTDTQYF. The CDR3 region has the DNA TGTGCCAGCAGCTTAACTAGCTTGTCTAGCACAGATACGCAGTATTTT.

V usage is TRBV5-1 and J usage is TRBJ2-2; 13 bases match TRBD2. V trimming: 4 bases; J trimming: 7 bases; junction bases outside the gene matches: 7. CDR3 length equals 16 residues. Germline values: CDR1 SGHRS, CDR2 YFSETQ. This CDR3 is CASSPGLAGEDGELFF. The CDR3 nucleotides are TGCGCCAGCAGCCCCGGACTAGCGGGAGAGGACGGGGAGCTGTTTTTT.

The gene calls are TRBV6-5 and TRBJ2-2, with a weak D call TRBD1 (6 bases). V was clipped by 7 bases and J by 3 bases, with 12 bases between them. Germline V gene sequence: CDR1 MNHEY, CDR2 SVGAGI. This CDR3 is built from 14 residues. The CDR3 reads CASTQGFYTGELFF. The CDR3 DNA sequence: TGTGCCAGCACTCAGGGGTTTTACACCGGGGAGCTGTTTTTT.

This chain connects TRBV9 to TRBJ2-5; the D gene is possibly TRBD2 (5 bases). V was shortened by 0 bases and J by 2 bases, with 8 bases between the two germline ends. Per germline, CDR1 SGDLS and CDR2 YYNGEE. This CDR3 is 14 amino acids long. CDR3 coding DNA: TGTGCCAGCAGCGTAGAGGAGGATCAAGAGACCCAGTACTTC. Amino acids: CASSVEEDQETQYF.

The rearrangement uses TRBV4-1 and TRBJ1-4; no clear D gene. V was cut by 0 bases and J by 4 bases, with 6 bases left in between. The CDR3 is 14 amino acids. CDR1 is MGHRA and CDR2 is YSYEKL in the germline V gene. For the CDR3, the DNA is TGCGCCAGCAGCCAAGACAGTCATAATGAAAAACTGTTTTTT. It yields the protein CASSQDSHNEKLFF.

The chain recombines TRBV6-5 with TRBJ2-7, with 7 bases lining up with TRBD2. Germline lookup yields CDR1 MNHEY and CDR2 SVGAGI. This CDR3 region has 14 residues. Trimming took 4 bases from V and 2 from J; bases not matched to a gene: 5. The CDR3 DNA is TGTGCCAGCAGTTCAGCGGGACCCGCCTACGAGCAGTACTTC. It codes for CASSSAGPAYEQYF.

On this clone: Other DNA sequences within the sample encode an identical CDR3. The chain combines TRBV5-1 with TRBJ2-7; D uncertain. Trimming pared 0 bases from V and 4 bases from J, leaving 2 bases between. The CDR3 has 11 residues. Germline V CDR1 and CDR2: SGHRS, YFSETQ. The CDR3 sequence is CASSLGYEQYF. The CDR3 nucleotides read TGCGCCAGCAGCTTGGGTTACGAGCAGTACTTC.

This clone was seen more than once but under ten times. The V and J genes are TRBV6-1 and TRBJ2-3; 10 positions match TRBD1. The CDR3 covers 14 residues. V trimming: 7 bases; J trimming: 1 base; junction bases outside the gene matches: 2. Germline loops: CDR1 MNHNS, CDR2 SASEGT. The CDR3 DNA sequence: TGTGCCAGCACCGGGACAGGGGGCACAGATACGCAGTATTTT. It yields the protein CASTGTGGTDTQYF.

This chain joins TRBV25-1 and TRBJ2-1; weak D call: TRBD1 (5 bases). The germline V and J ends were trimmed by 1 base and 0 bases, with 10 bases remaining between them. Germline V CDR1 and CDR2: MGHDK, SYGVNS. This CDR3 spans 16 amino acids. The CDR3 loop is CASSESDIPSYNEQFF. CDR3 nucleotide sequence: TGTGCCAGCAGTGAATCGGACATACCCTCCTACAATGAGCAGTTCTTC.